The 15 T cell receptor beta chains in this list originate from one sample, sequenced in a study of cytomegalovirus exposure and HLA in healthy donors. Both 60 Vbeta primers and 13 Jbeta primers went into the PCR. Profiled with immunoSEQ multiplex PCR; TCRdb holds only in-frame clones, not every one. Of about 190,000 clones in the sample, roughly four fifths were seen once. Material: PBMCs. The receptors come from a young man in good health and CMV-seronegative.

The rearrangement links TRBV29-1 to TRBJ1-1; TRBD1 aligns across 9 bases. Trimming at V came to 6 bases and at J to 4 bases, leaving 6 bases not matched to a gene. The CDR3 is 13 residues long. Germline assignment: CDR1 SQVTM and CDR2 ANQGSEA. The DNA of the CDR3 is TGCAGCGTCGGACCGGGACAGGGCACTGAAGCTTTCTTT. Its translation is CSVGPGQGTEAFF. Together with reference TRBV29-1 and TRBJ1-1, the CDR3 gives the full variable domain: SAVISQKPSRDICQRGTSLTIQCQVDSQVTMMFWYRQQPGQSLTLIATANQGSEATYESGFVIDKFPISRPNLTFSTLTVSNMSPEDSSIYLCSVGPGQGTEAFFGQGTRLTVV.

The V and J genes are TRBV19 and TRBJ2-1, with TRBD2 matching over 9 bases. CDR1 LNHDA and CDR2 SQIVND come from the germline V gene (reference sequence). This CDR3 has 17 amino acids. V shed 6 bases and J 4 bases; nucleotides not matched to a gene: 13. The CDR3 spells CASSGESGRPGYNEQFF. In nucleotides, the CDR3 is TGTGCCAGTAGCGGAGAGAGCGGGAGGCCCGGGTACAATGAGCAGTTCTTC.

This clone turned up a few times. This chain joins TRBV9 and TRBJ2-5; the match to TRBD2 covers 10 bases. The end of the DNA is better explained by TRBJ2-7, so the J call may be wrong. The CDR3 has 14 residues. The germline V gene has CDR1 SGDLS and CDR2 YYNGEE. CDR3 loop: CASSVASGSYEQYF. For the CDR3, the DNA is TGTGCCAGCAGCGTAGCTAGCGGGAGCTACGAGCAGTACTTC.

J is TRBJ2-7 and V is TRBV12-2; TRBD1 is the table's D call, not checked against the DNA. TRBV12-2 is reported as a pseudogene. The CDR3 totals 17 residues. Here the CDR3 reads CASRLANLSTGEREQYF. CDR3 DNA sequence: TGTGCAAGTCGCTTAGCGAATCTGTCGACAGGGGAGCGCGAGCAGTACTTC.

The table lists this clone with a count of one. This chain links TRBV10-3 with TRBJ1-3, with a tentative D call TRBD1 (5 bases). The CDR3 extends over 16 amino acids. Trimming took off 2 bases at V and 1 base at J, with 12 bases between the two ends. The germline gives CDR1 ENHRY, CDR2 SYGVKD. CDR3 sequence: CAISEGQGGSGNTIYF. The CDR3 region has the DNA TGTGCCATCAGTGAGGGTCAGGGTGGATCTGGAAACACCATATATTTT.

The CDR3 region has the DNA TGTGCCTGCCAGCCGGGACATCTGAACACCGGGGAGCTGTTTTTT. Protein sequence: CACQPGHLNTGELFF. The chain uses TRBV30 and TRBJ2-2; tentative D call: TRBD1 (6 bases). This CDR3 spans 15 amino acids. The V and J ends lost 6 bases and 1 base respectively, with 15 bases between them. CDR1 is GTSNPN, CDR2 SVGIG, per germline (reference sequence).

This clone has just a few counts. This chain links TRBV11-1 with TRBJ2-4; TRBD2 might be the D (6 bases). The germline gives CDR1 SGHAT, CDR2 FQDESV (reference sequence). The length of the CDR3 is 13 residues. Deletions cut 3 bases from V and 9 bases from J, with 12 bases between. The CDR3 sequence: CASSFSRESIQYF. DNA for the CDR3: TGTGCCAGCAGCTTTAGTCGGGAGAGCATTCAGTACTTC.

Here the CDR3 reads CASSQEYRGSETQYF. The CDR3 nucleotides are TGTGCCAGCAGCCAAGAATACCGGGGTTCAGAGACCCAGTACTTC. The rearrangement links TRBV4-2 to TRBJ2-5; D is possibly TRBD2 (5 bases). Trimming pared 0 bases from V and 4 bases from J, leaving 12 bases between. This CDR3 spans 15 amino acids. Per germline, CDR1 LGHNA and CDR2 YNFKEQ.

V gene TRBV19 combines with J gene TRBJ2-7; D may be TRBD2 (5 bases). Trimming removed 11 bases from V and 0 bases from J, with 26 bases in between. This CDR3 spans 17 amino acids. CDR1 LNHDA and CDR2 SQIVND come from the germline V gene (reference sequence). The CDR3: CAVEPSIGALSSYEQYF. Written as DNA, the CDR3 is TGTGCCGTCGAACCTAGCATTGGCGCATTAAGCTCCTACGAGCAGTACTTC.

This chain joins TRBV28 and TRBJ1-5; possibly TRBD1 for D (6 bases). The CDR3 runs to 17 residues. The germline V and J ends were trimmed by 4 bases and 7 bases, with 23 bases remaining between them. Germline values: CDR1 MDHEN, CDR2 SYDVKM. In DNA form, the CDR3 reads TGTGCCAGCAGTTCCTCGTTTTTGCGGGGGGCGAGGCAGCCCCAGCATTTT. This sequence encodes CASSSSFLRGARQPQHF.

This clone was observed a handful of times. The genes are TRBV7-9 and TRBJ2-1; the match to TRBD2 covers 7 bases. J was trimmed by 7 bases and V by 2 bases; bases with no gene match: 5. Per the germline V gene, CDR1 is SEHNR and CDR2 is FQNEAQ (reference sequence). The CDR3 has 14 residues. CDR3 in amino acids: CASSLIEGLNEQFF. DNA of the CDR3: TGTGCCAGCAGCTTAATAGAGGGACTAAATGAGCAGTTCTTC.

The rearrangement links TRBV15 to TRBJ2-7, with a weak D call TRBD1 (6 bases). From germline, CDR1 is LNHNV and CDR2 YYDKDF (reference sequence). The CDR3 has 15 amino acids. V gave up 0 bases and J gave up 2 bases, with 11 bases separating them. CDR3 sequence: CATSRDLRGTYEQYF. In DNA form, the CDR3 reads TGTGCCACCAGCAGAGATTTGAGGGGGACCTACGAGCAGTACTTC.

The rearrangement joins TRBV20-1 to TRBJ2-2; D not certain. There are 11 residues in the CDR3. CDR1 is DFQATT, CDR2 SNEGSKA, per germline (reference sequence). V dropped 6 bases and J dropped 3 bases, with 5 bases sitting between them. CDR3 loop: CSAEDTGELFF. In DNA, the CDR3 is TGCAGTGCCGAGGACACCGGGGAGCTGTTTTTT.

The V gene is TRBV9, the J gene TRBJ1-1, with D perhaps TRBD1 (5 bases). The V gene's germline CDR1 is SGDLS and CDR2 YYNGEE. The CDR3 loop spans 15 amino acids. V lost 0 bases, J lost 4 bases, and 13 bases lay in between. CDR3 sequence (DNA): TGTGCCAGCAGCGTAGTTCGTGGTGGGGCCACTGAAGCTTTCTTT. Its translation is CASSVVRGGATEAFF.

V usage is TRBV4-1 and J usage is TRBJ2-2; 9 nucleotides align to TRBD2. Germline lookup yields CDR1 MGHRA and CDR2 YSYEKL. CDR3 length: 17 residues. Germline trimming cut 4 bases from V and 8 bases from J; bases unmatched to any gene: 14. As DNA, the CDR3 is TGCGCCAGCAGCCCGACAGTAGCGGGGGCGATACAAGGGGAGCTGTTTTTT. Residues: CASSPTVAGAIQGELFF.